This T cell receptor (beta chain) was observed in a study of preoperative IRX-2 immunotherapy in early breast cancer. Generated by immunoSEQ multiplex PCR, the TCRdb table keeps only in-frame clones and is missing some. The profile covers approximately 96,000 clones, with more than 80% appearing a single time and around 2.1% taken by the ten largest. The treatment denotes: preoperative locoregional IRX-2 cytokine immunotherapy. Samples came from a phase Ib trial of preoperative locoregional IRX-2 cytokine immunotherapy. The CDR3 covers 13 residues. Trimming took 4 bases from V and 14 from J, leaving 17 bases between them.

The starting material was tumor tissue, obtained after IRX-2 immunotherapy. This receptor was obtained from a human donor with breast cancer. The genes are TRBV7-1 and TRBJ1-4; a possible D gene is TRBD1 (5 bases). TRBV7-1 has ORF status, its function being uncertain. In DNA, the CDR3 is TGTGCCAGCAGCTTAGCGGCAGGGCGGCATCTGTTTTTT. Protein: CASSLAAGRHLFF.